This record covers a single TCR beta chain. No antigen is known for it. Looked up from germline, CDR1 is SGHVS and CDR2 is FQNEAQ. Losses at the gene ends were 2 bases for V and 6 bases for J; bases not matched to a gene: 5. This CDR3 is 16 amino acids long. This sample is part of a study of cytomegalovirus exposure and HLA in healthy donors. Study-wide points: The records held CMV serostatus as the only immune exposure information. Accurate HLA-A and HLA-B prediction from TCR beta sequences was reported for most subjects.

In the PCR, 60 Vbeta and 13 Jbeta primers were used. The assay was immunoSEQ multiplex PCR, and TCRdb's table has in-frame clones only and misses some. In the table there are 100,000 to 120,000 clones, approximately 80% of which are singletons. Specimen: PBMCs. The chain is built from TRBV7-8 and TRBJ2-3; 13 nucleotides agree with TRBD2. The TCR was taken from a man aged 25-45 years in good health and CMV-seronegative. The CDR3 coding sequence is TGTGCCAGCAGCTTAAGGACTAGCGGGAGTAGGGATACGCAGTATTTT. It encodes CASSLRTSGSRDTQYF.